This TCR beta chain emerged from a study of blood T cell repertoires in COVID-19. Here immunoSEQ multiplex PCR was the method, and the copy in TCRdb shows in-frame clones only, minus some. The data contain about 86,000 clones, over 80% of them singletons. V gave up 8 bases and J gave up 6 bases, with 8 bases separating them. Germline V gene lookup returns CDR1 SGHAT and CDR2 FQDESV (reference sequence). CDR3 length equals 11 residues. The sequenced material came from peripheral blood. The TCR sequence derives from a woman of 80 years or more with active or convalescent COVID-19. This chain uses TRBV11-1 with TRBJ2-1; tentative D call: TRBD1 (5 bases). The DNA of the CDR3 is TGTGCCAGCGGGGCCGGCAATGAGCAGTTCTTC. Translating gives CASGAGNEQFF.